What follows are 22 T cell receptor beta chains derived from one specimen sequenced in a study of cytomegalovirus exposure and HLA in healthy donors. PCR employed 60 Vbeta and 13 Jbeta primers. Clones were read by immunoSEQ multiplex PCR, and TCRdb kept only the in-frame ones, dropping some. The table records 180,000 or so clones, around 79% of them present only once. The sequenced sample consisted of PBMCs. All receptors come from a man between 45 and 60 years old in good health and CMV-seropositive.

In this sample, this clone turned up once. This chain links TRBV9 with TRBJ1-5, with 8 bases fitting TRBD1. After removal of 3 bases from V and 7 bases from J, the junction contained 6 bases not matched to a gene. The germline gives CDR1 SGDLS, CDR2 YYNGEE. The CDR3 contains 14 residues. The DNA for the CDR3 is TGTGCCAGCAGCGCGATCCCAGGGGGCCAGCCCCAGCATTTT. Its protein product is CASSAIPGGQPQHF.

The chain carries TRBV20-1 and TRBJ1-1; D may be TRBD1 (5 bases). The CDR3 length is 11 residues. The ends were cut back, 4 bases at V and 4 bases at J, with 7 bases in the middle. Per the germline V gene, CDR1 is DFQATT and CDR2 is SNEGSKA (reference sequence). The CDR3 nucleotides are TGCAGTGCTACGGGGGGCACTGAAGCTTTCTTT. Encoded protein: CSATGGTEAFF.

In its sample, this clone was seen once. This chain joins TRBV28 and TRBJ2-1; D might be TRBD2 (6 bases). Germline loops: CDR1 MDHEN, CDR2 SYDVKM. The CDR3 runs to 16 residues. V was cut by 6 bases and J by 0 bases, with 15 bases left in between. In nucleotides, the CDR3 is TGTGCCAGCAGAGTTGTCCGGGACTCCTCCTACAATGAGCAGTTCTTC. Its translation: CASRVVRDSSYNEQFF.

Only one count was recorded for this clone. The chain is built from TRBV27 and TRBJ2-7, with D perhaps TRBD1 (5 bases). The germline gives CDR1 MNHEY, CDR2 SMNVEV (reference sequence). This CDR3 contains 19 residues. CDR3 bases: TGTGCGACATTAGGAGATTTGACAATCCCTTGGGGCTTTTTCTACGAGCAGTACTTC. Residues: CATLGDLTIPWGFFYEQYF.

This clone showed up just a few times. This chain connects TRBV7-2 to TRBJ2-7; 8 nucleotides align to TRBD1. This CDR3 is 14 amino acids long. Germline V lookup: CDR1 SGHTA, CDR2 FQGNSA. J lost 4 bases, V lost 2 bases, and 4 bases had no gene match. CDR3 DNA sequence: TGTGCCAGCAGCTTATTGCAGGGGGCATACGAGCAGTACTTC. Its translation: CASSLLQGAYEQYF.

This clone was detected only a few times. CDR3 in DNA: TGTGCCAGCAGTTCGCTAGGCGAGACCCAGTACTTC. Its translation is CASSSLGETQYF. The chain is built from TRBV6-5 and TRBJ2-5; no clear D gene. Germline CDR1 is MNHEY and CDR2 is SVGAGI. The CDR3 sequence is 12 residues long. Trimming took off 4 bases at V and 5 bases at J, with 8 bases between the two ends.

The V gene is TRBV4-1, the J gene TRBJ1-2; tentatively, D is TRBD1 (5 bases). Trimming took 3 bases from V and 4 from J, leaving 18 bases between them. CDR1 MGHRA and CDR2 YSYEKL come from the germline V gene. This CDR3 is built from 16 residues. The CDR3 loop reads CASSHPVQGNSYGYTF. As DNA, the CDR3 is TGCGCCAGCAGCCACCCGGTCCAGGGTAACAGCTATGGCTACACCTTC.

This clone has only one observation. The chain employs TRBV4-1 and TRBJ1-2; 11 bases line up with TRBD1. The CDR3 has 15 amino acids. Trimming removed 3 bases from V and 0 bases from J; junction bases left unmatched: 0. The germline V gene has CDR1 MGHRA and CDR2 YSYEKL. The chain's CDR3 is CASSQGQGANYGYTF. As DNA, the CDR3 is TGCGCCAGCAGCCAGGGACAGGGGGCTAACTATGGCTACACCTTC.

The genes are TRBV6-5 and TRBJ1-6; 9 bases map to TRBD1. The germline gives CDR1 MNHEY, CDR2 SVGAGI. The CDR3 spans 15 residues. V lost 7 bases, J lost 10 bases, and 11 bases stayed unmatched. The CDR3 DNA sequence: TGTGCCAGCACCCTAGGGGGACAGGGAGGATCACCCCTCCACTTT. It translates to CASTLGGQGGSPLHF.

In the case of this clone: Other DNA sequences within the sample encode an identical CDR3. This chain uses TRBV18 with TRBJ2-5; D may be TRBD1 (5 bases). V was cut by 6 bases and J by 3 bases, with 11 bases left in between. The germline V gene encodes CDR1 KGHSH and CDR2 LQKENI. This CDR3 is 13 amino acids long. The CDR3 nucleotides read TGTGCCAGCTCCCCCAGGGAAAAAGAGACCCAGTACTTC. Encoded protein: CASSPREKETQYF.

The chain couples TRBV7-9 to TRBJ1-2, with D possibly TRBD1 on 5 matching bases. Trimming cost V 5 bases and J 5 bases, with 12 bases left between them. In germline, CDR1 is SEHNR, CDR2 FQNEAQ (reference sequence). The CDR3 contains 13 residues. For the CDR3, the DNA is TGTGCCAGCAGCCAGGGTGCCACGTATGGCTACACCTTC. As protein: CASSQGATYGYTF.

The rearrangement joins TRBV10-1 to TRBJ2-1; D is perhaps TRBD1 (6 bases). V was trimmed by 2 bases and J by 5 bases, leaving 16 bases between them. Germline lookup yields CDR1 WNHNN and CDR2 SYGVQD (reference sequence). The CDR3 length is 16 residues. This CDR3 reads CASSEHDRTGNNEQFF. The CDR3 DNA is TGCGCCAGCAGTGAGCATGACAGGACGGGGAACAATGAGCAGTTCTTC.

Regarding this clone: Other DNA sequences in this specimen translate into the identical CDR3. The rearrangement links TRBV19 to TRBJ2-6; tentatively, D is TRBD1 (5 bases). The CDR3 extends over 14 amino acids. The V gene's germline CDR1 is LNHDA and CDR2 SQIVND (reference sequence). V lost 4 bases and J 1 base, leaving 5 bases between the germline ends. This CDR3 reads CASSTGSGANVLTF. CDR3 in DNA: TGTGCCAGTAGTACAGGGTCTGGGGCCAACGTCCTGACTTTC.

The chain employs TRBV6-1 and TRBJ1-2; 10 positions agree with TRBD1. Per the germline V gene, CDR1 is MNHNS and CDR2 is SASEGT. The CDR3 loop spans 13 amino acids. Unmatched junction bases numbered 1, after V lost 5 bases and J lost 4 bases. The CDR3 spells CASSWDRGYGYTF. The CDR3 region has the DNA TGTGCCAGCAGTTGGGACAGGGGCTATGGCTACACCTTC.

V usage is TRBV19 and J usage is TRBJ2-7, with 10 positions matching TRBD1. V trimming: 7 bases; J trimming: 6 bases; junction bases outside the gene matches: 15. This CDR3 has 16 amino acids. Germline loops: CDR1 LNHDA, CDR2 SQIVND (reference sequence). The CDR3 bases are TGTGCCAGTACCACGGGACAGGGGATCCTTCCTAGCGAGCAGTACTTC. Protein product: CASTTGQGILPSEQYF.

The gene calls are TRBV29-1 and TRBJ2-3, with 8 bases aligning to TRBD1. Trimming removed 8 bases from V and 3 bases from J; junction bases left unmatched: 28. The CDR3 runs 20 residues. Germline lookup yields CDR1 SQVTM and CDR2 ANQGSEA. The CDR3: CSSHGGRDRRGAESTDTQYF. The CDR3 region has the DNA TGCAGCTCACACGGAGGCCGGGACAGGAGAGGGGCCGAATCTACAGATACGCAGTATTTT.

CDR3: CASSTGFEEAEQYV. The DNA for the CDR3 is TGCGCCAGCAGTACGGGGTTCGAAGAGGCCGAGCAGTACGTC. The V call is TRBV10-2, the J call TRBJ2-7; D might be TRBD2 (5 bases). Germline CDR1 reads WSHSY; CDR2 reads SAAADI. V was cut by 5 bases and J by 6 bases, with 17 bases left in between. CDR3 length: 14 amino acids.

In this sample, this clone turned up a few times. The CDR3 DNA follows: TGTGCCAGCAGCTTAGAGGGTATCCGCTCTGGGGCCAACGTCCTGACTTTC. Its protein is CASSLEGIRSGANVLTF. The V and J genes are TRBV7-3 and TRBJ2-6; TRBD2 is a possible D gene (5 bases). This CDR3 comprises 17 residues. The germline V gene encodes CDR1 SGHTA and CDR2 FQGTGA. Trimming took 2 bases from V and 0 from J, leaving 11 bases between them.

The V call is TRBV14, the J call TRBJ1-2; D is possibly TRBD1 (5 bases). Germline values: CDR1 SGHDN, CDR2 FVKESK. The CDR3 contains 13 residues. V gave up 2 bases and J gave up 8 bases, with 12 bases separating them. This CDR3 reads CASSQIPGSGYTF. In DNA, the CDR3 is TGTGCCAGCAGCCAAATTCCAGGGTCGGGCTACACCTTC.

Regarding this clone: Germline and junction disagree at one end, which may indicate a read error. The chain combines TRBV6-1 with TRBJ1-3, with a tentative D call TRBD1 (6 bases). Looked up from germline, CDR1 is MNHNS and CDR2 is SASEGT. The CDR3 runs to 11 residues. DNA for the CDR3: TGTGCCAGCAGTGAGAGTACCAGGACAGTTTTT. The encoded protein is CASSESTRTVF.

The chain couples TRBV7-2 to TRBJ1-3, with a possible D match to TRBD1 (5 bases). Trimming stripped 8 bases from V and 0 bases from J, with 11 bases between. Per the germline V gene, CDR1 is SGHTA and CDR2 is FQGNSA. The CDR3 is 14 residues long. The CDR3 bases are TGTGCCAGCGCCAACAGGATCTCTGGAAACACCATATATTTT. It yields the protein CASANRISGNTIYF.

V gene TRBV6-5 combines with J gene TRBJ2-3; D remains unclear. Germline values: CDR1 MNHEY, CDR2 SVGAGI. V was clipped by 0 bases and J by 3 bases, with 10 bases between them. There are 15 residues in the CDR3. The CDR3 nucleotides read TGTGCCAGCAGTTACTCGGGCAGGCGAACAGATACGCAGTATTTT. The encoded protein is CASSYSGRRTDTQYF.